One and the same sample provided the 11 T cell receptor beta chains below, sequenced in a study of blood T cell repertoires in COVID-19. Libraries were prepared by immunoSEQ multiplex PCR; TCRdb keeps only in-frame clonotypes and omits some of them. In the table there are 200,000 or so clones, 85% to 90% of which are singletons. The sequencing sample was made of peripheral blood. These receptors all come from a woman aged 60-70 years with acute or convalescent COVID-19.

The chain links TRBV9 to TRBJ1-2; the D is unclear. Per germline, CDR1 SGDLS and CDR2 YYNGEE. CDR3 length: 15 amino acids. V was pared by 4 bases and J by 8 bases, with 21 bases between. The CDR3 spells CASSPRGRKDGGYTF. In DNA form, the CDR3 reads TGTGCCAGCAGCCCCCGAGGGCGCAAAGATGGCGGCTACACCTTC.

In its sample, this clone was seen once. The chain uses TRBV15 and TRBJ2-5, with D unclear. Germline CDR1 LNHNV, CDR2 YYDKDF (reference sequence). This CDR3 contains 13 residues. V was shortened by 5 bases and J by 3 bases, with 10 bases between the two germline ends. CDR3 in amino acids: CATSRSHKETQYF. For the CDR3, the DNA is TGTGCCACCAGCCGATCCCACAAAGAGACCCAGTACTTC.

J is TRBJ2-7 and V is TRBV7-2, with 8 nucleotides matching TRBD1. With 5 bases clipped from V and 4 bases from J, the junction kept 13 bases outside the gene matches. This CDR3 has 16 amino acids. The germline CDR1 and CDR2 sequences are SGHTA and FQGNSA. The CDR3 bases are TGTGCCAGCAGCCAGCTAAGGGCAGGGGGCAATTACGAGCAGTACTTC. Amino acid sequence: CASSQLRAGGNYEQYF.

The chain is built from TRBV27 and TRBJ1-3, with TRBD1 matching 10 bases. The CDR3 contains 16 residues. Trimming removed 5 bases from V and 3 bases from J; junction bases left unmatched: 7. Germline CDR1 MNHEY, CDR2 SMNVEV (reference sequence). The CDR3 here is CASSPRQGAVGNTIYF. CDR3 nucleotide sequence: TGTGCCAGCAGTCCGCGACAGGGGGCGGTTGGAAACACCATATATTTT.

The J gene is TRBJ2-7, the V gene TRBV10-2, with D perhaps matching TRBD2 (7 bases). The germline CDR1 and CDR2 sequences are WSHSY and SAAADI. The V end lost 4 bases, the J end lost 6 bases, and 10 bases lay between the germline ends. The CDR3 runs to 12 residues. CDR3 residues: CASSAGGLEQYF. The CDR3 DNA is TGCGCCAGCAGTGCGGGGGGCCTCGAGCAGTACTTC.

This chain links TRBV7-9 with TRBJ1-6; 7 nucleotides line up with TRBD1. This CDR3 contains 16 residues. CDR1 and CDR2 (germline): SEHNR, FQNEAQ (reference sequence). After removal of 0 bases from V and 6 bases from J, the junction contained 5 bases not matched to a gene. The CDR3, as DNA: TGTGCCAGCAGCTTAGCGGGGACAGTACTTAATTCACCCCTCCACTTT. It encodes CASSLAGTVLNSPLHF.

This clone is a singleton in its sample. The rearrangement links TRBV23-1 to TRBJ2-1; TRBD1 matches 9 bases. TRBV23-1 is an open reading frame whose function is uncertain. J lost 7 bases, V lost 0 bases, and 4 bases had no gene match. This CDR3 has 15 amino acids. CDR3 residues: CASSQSWDRANEQFF. DNA of the CDR3: TGCGCCAGCAGTCAATCCTGGGACAGGGCGAATGAGCAGTTCTTC.

This chain links TRBV27 with TRBJ2-1, with TRBD2 matching 14 bases. From germline, CDR1 is MNHEY and CDR2 SMNVEV (reference sequence). V shed 5 bases, J shed 4 bases, and the junction held 10 bases outside the gene matches. The CDR3 has 18 residues. CDR3: CASSPEGTSGGWYNEQFF. As DNA, the CDR3 is TGTGCCAGCAGTCCGGAGGGGACTAGCGGGGGTTGGTACAATGAGCAGTTCTTC.

This sequence joins TRBV6-5 and TRBJ2-5, with TRBD1 as a possible D gene (5 bases). CDR3 length equals 13 residues. The ends were cut back, 8 bases at V and 1 base at J, with 11 bases in the middle. Germline V CDR1 and CDR2: MNHEY, SVGAGI. The CDR3: CASSRQLQETQYF. The CDR3 DNA is TGTGCCAGCTCCCGACAGCTCCAAGAGACCCAGTACTTC.

Regarding this clone: The sample contains more than one DNA sequence encoding this CDR3. The rearrangement uses TRBV29-1 and TRBJ1-1, with D unclear. CDR1 is SQVTM, CDR2 ANQGSEA, per germline. V was trimmed by 4 bases and J by 1 base, leaving 7 bases between them. CDR3 length: 12 residues. Here the CDR3 reads CSVGRGNTEAFF. The CDR3 DNA reads TGCAGCGTTGGCCGGGGGAACACTGAAGCTTTCTTT.

The V call is TRBV27, the J call TRBJ1-2, with a possible D match to TRBD1 (5 bases). V dropped 7 bases and J dropped 0 bases, with 12 bases sitting between them. The CDR3 has 14 amino acids. Germline V lookup: CDR1 MNHEY, CDR2 SMNVEV (reference sequence). The CDR3 DNA reads TGTGCCAGCACCGCCGGGGGAGCTAACTATGGCTACACCTTC. It translates to CASTAGGANYGYTF.